This TCR beta chain came from a study of response to subunit inactivated influenza vaccine. Notes on this clonotype: Its antigen is as yet unknown.

J was trimmed by 4 bases and V by 2 bases; bases with no gene match: 5. Germline V gene lookup returns CDR1 MDHEN and CDR2 SYDVKM. The CDR3 runs to 15 residues. TCRdb analysed the RT-PCR reads with MiXCR anew, one entry per CDR3 protein. The profile covers some 500,000 distinct CDR3 sequences, with approximately 24% appearing a single time and under 2.5% taken by the ten largest. Study-wide results and caveats: The study's authors posited that every seasonal influenza vaccination enlists few new T cells.

Material: CD4+ T cells sorted from PBMCs, obtained about 5 days after vaccination. This clonotype originated in a man aged 50-59 years who received an inactivated influenza vaccine. The chain is built from TRBV28 and TRBJ2-7; 10 nucleotides match TRBD2. CDR3 protein: CASSLKGLALYEQYF. The DNA for the CDR3 is TGTGCCAGCAGTTTAAAGGGACTAGCGCTATACGAGCAGTACTTC.